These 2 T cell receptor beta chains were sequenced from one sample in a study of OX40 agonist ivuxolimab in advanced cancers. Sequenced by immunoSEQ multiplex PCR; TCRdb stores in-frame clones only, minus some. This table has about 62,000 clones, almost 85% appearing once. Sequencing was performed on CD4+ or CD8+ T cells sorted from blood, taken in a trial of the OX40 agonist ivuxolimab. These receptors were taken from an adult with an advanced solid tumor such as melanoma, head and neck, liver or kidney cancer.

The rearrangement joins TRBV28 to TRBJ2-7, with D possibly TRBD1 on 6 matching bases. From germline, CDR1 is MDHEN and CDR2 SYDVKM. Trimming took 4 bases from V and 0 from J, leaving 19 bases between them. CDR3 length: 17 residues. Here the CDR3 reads CASSSGALTASSYEQYF. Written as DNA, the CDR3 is TGTGCCAGCAGTTCAGGGGCCTTGACAGCGAGCTCCTACGAGCAGTACTTC.

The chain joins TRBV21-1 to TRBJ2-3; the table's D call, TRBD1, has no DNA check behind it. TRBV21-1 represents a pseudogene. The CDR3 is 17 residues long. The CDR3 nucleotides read TGTGCCAGCAGCAAATTGTGCGACAGAGGAACCACAGATACGCAGTATTTT. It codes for CASSKLCDRGTTDTQYF.